The clone carrying this TCR beta chain was seen a handful of times. CDR3 length: 16 amino acids. Trimming took 1 base from V and 4 from J, leaving 15 bases between them. The germline V gene encodes CDR1 SEHNR and CDR2 FQNEAQ (reference sequence). These data come from a study of T cells in Graves' hyperthyroidism and ophthalmopathy. TCR beta CDR3 regions were amplified from RNA transcripts. HTBI primers were used for first-round RT-PCR of the TCR CDR3. One entry per CDR3 protein, called by TCRdb with MiXCR from the multiplex PCR reads. The data show 350,000 or so distinct CDR3 sequences, with around a sixth seen just once and around 54% held by the top ten. Patients having uncontrolled infection, another autoimmune disease, pregnancy or lactation were not included. The PBMCs studied were ones that came from roughly 9.1 ml fresh peripheral blood.

The chain recombines TRBV7-9 with TRBJ2-3; D is tentatively TRBD1 or TRBD2 (5 bases each). The sequence was collected from a woman aged 45 to 65 with Graves' hyperthyroidism. Material for sequencing was blood. For the CDR3, the DNA is TGTGCCAGCAGCTTAGGAACGGGGCAGCTCGCAGATACGCAGTATTTT. This sequence encodes CASSLGTGQLADTQYF. The full variable domain, in which reference TRBV7-9 and TRBJ2-3 provide the parts outside the CDR3, is DTGVSQNPRHKITKRGQNVTFRCDPISEHNRLYWYRQTLGQGPEFLTYFQNEAQLEKSRLLSDRFSAERPKGSFSTLEIQRTEQGDSAMYLCASSLGTGQLADTQYFGPGTRLTVL.